This TCR beta chain derives from a study of cytomegalovirus exposure and HLA in healthy donors. Study-level background: A later analysis reported the same platform for the roughly 120 validation repertoires and the roughly 700 first-cohort repertoires.

The CDR3 runs 15 residues. Trimming removed 7 bases from V and 2 bases from J, with 17 bases in between. The germline gives CDR1 MNHEY, CDR2 SVGAGI. The table came from immunoSEQ multiplex PCR; TCRdb's copy has only in-frame clones and leaves some out. Of more than 300,000 clones listed, about nine tenths were seen once; the top ten hold 0.8% to 0.85%. Points from the study as a whole: One later analysis, an examination of the approximately 120 validation repertoires, found that first-cohort TCR clusters tended to co-occur in them.

Remarks on this clone: What it binds is unknown.

Specimen: PBMCs. The clonotype comes from a woman aged 18 to 35 in good health and CMV-seronegative. This chain joins TRBV6-5 and TRBJ2-5; D possibly corresponds to TRBD2 (6 bases). CDR3 in amino acids: CASTETAGRQETQYF. The CDR3 coding sequence is TGTGCCAGCACAGAGACGGCGGGGCGACAAGAGACCCAGTACTTC.